This is a list of T cell receptor beta chains from one sample in a study of blood T cell repertoires in COVID-19. This table comes from immunoSEQ multiplex PCR, and its TCRdb copy is limited to in-frame clones, with some not included. Altogether some 110,000 clones are present, around 78% being singletons, with the ten largest covering under 8%. The sequencing input was peripheral blood. These receptors all stem from an elderly man with COVID-19, enrolled during active disease. The CDR3 runs from the conserved cysteine through the conserved F or W. The D gene is left open where the match is weak. For some rows the clone size is stated as once, few or many, or as a class when expanded; others skip it.

CDR3nt,CDR3aa,abundance,v_gene,d_gene,j_gene
TGTGCCACCAGCCCTCCGGGACAGCTCTATGGCTACACCTTC,CATSPPGQLYGYTF,NA,TRBV24-1,TRBD1,TRBJ1-2
TGTGCCAGCAGCCCAAGGGGGGGCGGAGGCACCGGGGAGCTGTTTTTT,CASSPRGGGGTGELFF,NA,TRBV4-2,NA,TRBJ2-2
TGCAGCGTTGAGTGGCAGGGGGGACACAATGAGCAGTTCTTC,CSVEWQGGHNEQFF,NA,TRBV29-1,NA,TRBJ2-1
TGCGCCAGCAGCTTGGGGACTAGCGGAACCGGGGAGCTGTTTTTT,CASSLGTSGTGELFF,few,TRBV5-1,TRBD2,TRBJ2-2
TGTGCCAGCTCACCAGGGGGCCGGCCTTTGGAGACCCAGTACTTC,CASSPGGRPLETQYF,NA,TRBV18,NA,TRBJ2-5
TGTGCCAGCAGTCCTAGAGCCGCTAGCTCCTACAATGAGCAGTTCTTC,CASSPRAASSYNEQFF,NA,TRBV7-9,NA,TRBJ2-1
TGTGCCAGCAGTTTACGATCAGGGGAACGGACTGAAGCTTTCTTT,CASSLRSGERTEAFF,NA,TRBV28,NA,TRBJ1-1
TGTGCCAGCAGCTCAACAGGGGGCACTGAAGCTTTCTTT,CASSSTGGTEAFF,NA,TRBV21-1,NA,TRBJ1-1
TGTGCCACCAGTGATCGACAGGCGCCCACCGGGGAGCTGTTTTTT,CATSDRQAPTGELFF,NA,TRBV24-1,NA,TRBJ2-2
TGTGCCAGCAGGTACGGCCTGGTGAACACTGAAGCTTTCTTT,CASRYGLVNTEAFF,NA,TRBV6-5,NA,TRBJ1-1
TGTGCCAGCACCGTCACAGGGGCTTTAACTGAAGCTTTCTTT,CASTVTGALTEAFF,NA,TRBV6-5,TRBD1,TRBJ1-1
TGTGCCAGCAGCTTCACACTAGCGGGGCGCTACGAGCAGTACTTC,CASSFTLAGRYEQYF,few,TRBV7-2,TRBD2,TRBJ2-7
TGTGCCAGCAGCCAATTCAGCGGGAGTCCCGGGGAGCTGTTTTTT,CASSQFSGSPGELFF,NA,TRBV4-2,TRBD2,TRBJ2-2
TGTGCCAGCAGCTTAGACAGGGGCGGTAATTCACCCCTCCACTTT,CASSLDRGGNSPLHF,NA,TRBV7-8,TRBD1,TRBJ1-6
TGTGCCAGCAGCTTAACTAGCGGGGCCTACAATGAGCAGTTCTTC,CASSLTSGAYNEQFF,NA,TRBV28,TRBD2,TRBJ2-1
TGTGCCAGCAGTTCGCGCATGAACACTGAAGCTTTCTTT,CASSSRMNTEAFF,NA,TRBV6-5,NA,TRBJ1-1
TGTGCCAGCAGCCCCCCATCGCCTAGGAATGAGCAGTTCTTC,CASSPPSPRNEQFF,NA,TRBV7-9,NA,TRBJ2-1
TGTGCCAGCTTGATGCTACCCCTTACTGCCAAAAACATTCAGTACTTC,CASLMLPLTAKNIQYF,NA,TRBV2,NA,TRBJ2-4
TGCGCCAGCACCGGGAGGGGGGGCCTAAACACTGAAGCTTTCTTT,CASTGRGGLNTEAFF,few,TRBV5-1,NA,TRBJ1-1
TGTGCCAGCAGTGGACAGGGTCTGGGAAACACCATATATTTT,CASSGQGLGNTIYF,NA,TRBV25-1,TRBD1,TRBJ1-3
TGTGCCAGCAGCAAAGAGGAGGTAGTAGGGTCCTCTGGAAACACCATATATTTT,CASSKEEVVGSSGNTIYF,NA,TRBV5-5,NA,TRBJ1-3
TGTGCCAGCAGCGTAGGGGGAGGGAGTGAGCAGTACTTC,CASSVGGGSEQYF,NA,TRBV9,TRBD2,TRBJ2-7
TGTGCCAGCTCTTTGGGACAGGGGCTGGAGGAGACCCAGTACTTC,CASSLGQGLEETQYF,NA,TRBV18,TRBD1,TRBJ2-5
TGCGCCAGCAGTCGGACTTTCCAGGGGGACGAGCAGTACTTC,CASSRTFQGDEQYF,NA,TRBV10-1,TRBD1,TRBJ2-7
TGTGCCAGCAGCCCACAGGGGGTCGAGCAGTACTTC,CASSPQGVEQYF,NA,TRBV7-9,TRBD1,TRBJ2-7
TGTGCCAGCAGTTCCGGACAGGGAACCTATGGCTACACCTTC,CASSSGQGTYGYTF,few,TRBV28,TRBD1,TRBJ1-2
TGTGCCAGCCCCCCTGGGGGCGGGCTCACCAGGGCAGATACGCAGTATTTT,CASPPGGGLTRADTQYF,once,TRBV28,NA,TRBJ2-3
TGTGCCAGCAGCGTCAGGGGGGACACTGAAGCTTTCTTT,CASSVRGDTEAFF,few,TRBV9,TRBD1,TRBJ1-1